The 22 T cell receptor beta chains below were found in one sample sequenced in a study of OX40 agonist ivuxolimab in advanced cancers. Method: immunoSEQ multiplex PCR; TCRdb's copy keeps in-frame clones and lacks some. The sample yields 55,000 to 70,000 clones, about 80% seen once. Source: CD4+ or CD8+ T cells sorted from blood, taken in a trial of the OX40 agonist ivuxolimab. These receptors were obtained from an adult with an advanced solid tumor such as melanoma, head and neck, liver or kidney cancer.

The CDR3 region has the DNA TGTGCCAGCAGCCAAATAGCGGCTAGCACAGATACGCAGTATTTT. Amino acid sequence: CASSQIAASTDTQYF. The chain combines TRBV4-2 with TRBJ2-3, with D maybe TRBD2 (6 bases). This CDR3 is 15 amino acids long. The germline V gene encodes CDR1 LGHNA and CDR2 YNFKEQ. V was shortened by 2 bases and J by 0 bases, with 9 bases between the two germline ends.

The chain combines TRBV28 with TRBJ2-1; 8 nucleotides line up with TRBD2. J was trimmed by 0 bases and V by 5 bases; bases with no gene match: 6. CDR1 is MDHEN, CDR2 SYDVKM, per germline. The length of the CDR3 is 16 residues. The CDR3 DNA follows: TGTGCCAGCAGTGCCAGTAGCGGGAACTCCTACAATGAGCAGTTCTTC. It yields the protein CASSASSGNSYNEQFF.

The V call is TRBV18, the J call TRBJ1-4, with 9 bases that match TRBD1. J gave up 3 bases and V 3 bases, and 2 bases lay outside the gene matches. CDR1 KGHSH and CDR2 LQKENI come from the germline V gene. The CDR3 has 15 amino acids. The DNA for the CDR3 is TGTGCCAGCTCACCGGGACAGGGCCCTAATGAAAAACTGTTTTTT. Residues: CASSPGQGPNEKLFF.

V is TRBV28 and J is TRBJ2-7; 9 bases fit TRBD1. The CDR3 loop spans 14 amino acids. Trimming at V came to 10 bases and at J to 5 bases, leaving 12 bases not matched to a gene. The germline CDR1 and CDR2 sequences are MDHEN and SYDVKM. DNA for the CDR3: TGTGCCACCTACCGACAGGGGGTATTTGACGAGCAGTACTTC. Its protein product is CATYRQGVFDEQYF. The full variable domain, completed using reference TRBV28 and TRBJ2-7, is DVKVTQSSRYLVKRTGEKVFLECVQDMDHENMFWYRQDPGLGLRLIYFSYDVKMKEKGDIPEGYSVSREKKERFSLILESASTNQTSMYLCATYRQGVFDEQYFGPGTRLTVT.

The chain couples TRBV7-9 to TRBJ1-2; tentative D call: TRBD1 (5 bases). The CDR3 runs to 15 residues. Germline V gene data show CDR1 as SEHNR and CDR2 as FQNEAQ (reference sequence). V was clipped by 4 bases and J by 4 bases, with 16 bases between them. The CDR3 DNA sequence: TGTGCCAGCAGCTCCGGGGCCCCCGAAGGCTATGGCTACACCTTC. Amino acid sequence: CASSSGAPEGYGYTF.

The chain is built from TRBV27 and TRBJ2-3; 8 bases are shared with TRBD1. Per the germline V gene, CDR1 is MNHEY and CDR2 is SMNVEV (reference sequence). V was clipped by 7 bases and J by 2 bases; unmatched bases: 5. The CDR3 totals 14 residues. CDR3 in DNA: TGTGCCAGCAACCAGGACAGGGCCACAGATACGCAGTATTTT. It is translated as CASNQDRATDTQYF.

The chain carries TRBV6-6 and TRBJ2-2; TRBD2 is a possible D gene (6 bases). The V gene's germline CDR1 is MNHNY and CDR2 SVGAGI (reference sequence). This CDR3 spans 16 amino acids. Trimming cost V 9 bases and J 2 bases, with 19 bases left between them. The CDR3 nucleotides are TGTGCCAGTGATCCAGGGACTGGATATAACACCGGGGAGCTGTTTTTT. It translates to CASDPGTGYNTGELFF.

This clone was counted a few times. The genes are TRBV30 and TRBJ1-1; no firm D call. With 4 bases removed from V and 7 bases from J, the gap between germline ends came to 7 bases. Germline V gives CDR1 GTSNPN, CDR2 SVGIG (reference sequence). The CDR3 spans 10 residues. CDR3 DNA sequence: TGTGCCTGGAACCTCATTGAAGCTTTCTTT. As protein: CAWNLIEAFF.

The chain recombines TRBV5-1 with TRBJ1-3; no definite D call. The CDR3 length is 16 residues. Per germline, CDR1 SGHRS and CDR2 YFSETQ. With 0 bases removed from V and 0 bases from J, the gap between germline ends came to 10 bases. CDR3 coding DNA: TGCGCCAGCAGCTTGGGAGGCAGCTTCTCTGGAAACACCATATATTTT. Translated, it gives CASSLGGSFSGNTIYF.

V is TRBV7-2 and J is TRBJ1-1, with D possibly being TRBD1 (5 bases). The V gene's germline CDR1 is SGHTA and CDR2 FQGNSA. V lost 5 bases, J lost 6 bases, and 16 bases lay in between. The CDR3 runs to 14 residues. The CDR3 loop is CASSLPPLGAEAFF. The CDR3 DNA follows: TGTGCCAGCAGCCTGCCCCCCCTGGGGGCTGAAGCTTTCTTT.

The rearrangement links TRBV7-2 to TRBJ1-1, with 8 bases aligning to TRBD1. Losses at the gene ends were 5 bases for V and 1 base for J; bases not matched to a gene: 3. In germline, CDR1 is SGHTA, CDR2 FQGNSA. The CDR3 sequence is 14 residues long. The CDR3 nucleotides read TGTGCCAGCAGCGCAGACAGGGGGAACACTGAAGCTTTCTTT. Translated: CASSADRGNTEAFF.

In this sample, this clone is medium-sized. The CDR3 nucleotides are TGTGCCAGCAGTGAAGCGGGACGGCCGAGCACTGAAGCTTTCTTT. Amino acid sequence: CASSEAGRPSTEAFF. The genes are TRBV6-1 and TRBJ1-1; D is perhaps TRBD1 (5 bases). CDR3 length: 15 amino acids. V was pared by 0 bases and J by 4 bases, with 12 bases between. Germline V gene sequence: CDR1 MNHNS, CDR2 SASEGT.

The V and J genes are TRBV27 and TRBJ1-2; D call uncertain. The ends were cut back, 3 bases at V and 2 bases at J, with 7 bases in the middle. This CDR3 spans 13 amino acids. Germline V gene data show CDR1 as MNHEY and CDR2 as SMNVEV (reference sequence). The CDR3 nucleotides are TGTGCCAGCAGTTTTCACAAAAACTATGGCTACACCTTC. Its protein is CASSFHKNYGYTF.

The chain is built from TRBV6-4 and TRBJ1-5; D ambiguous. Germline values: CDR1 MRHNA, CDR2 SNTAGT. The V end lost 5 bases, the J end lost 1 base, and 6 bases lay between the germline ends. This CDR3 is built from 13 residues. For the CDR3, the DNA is TGTGCCAGCAGTCCGGACAGCAATCAGCCCCAGCATTTT. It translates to CASSPDSNQPQHF.

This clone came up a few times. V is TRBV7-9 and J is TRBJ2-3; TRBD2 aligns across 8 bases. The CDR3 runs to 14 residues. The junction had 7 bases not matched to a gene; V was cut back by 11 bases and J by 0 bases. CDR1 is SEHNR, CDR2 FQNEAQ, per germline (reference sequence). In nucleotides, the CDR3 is TGTGCCTGCAACCCTAGCGGGAGCACAGATACGCAGTATTTT. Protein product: CACNPSGSTDTQYF.

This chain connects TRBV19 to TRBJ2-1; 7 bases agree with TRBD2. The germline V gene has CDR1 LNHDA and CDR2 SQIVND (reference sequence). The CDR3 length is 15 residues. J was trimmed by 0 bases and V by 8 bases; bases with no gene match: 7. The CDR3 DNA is TGTGCCAGTGGTACATCGGGGGGCTCCTACAATGAGCAGTTCTTC. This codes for CASGTSGGSYNEQFF.

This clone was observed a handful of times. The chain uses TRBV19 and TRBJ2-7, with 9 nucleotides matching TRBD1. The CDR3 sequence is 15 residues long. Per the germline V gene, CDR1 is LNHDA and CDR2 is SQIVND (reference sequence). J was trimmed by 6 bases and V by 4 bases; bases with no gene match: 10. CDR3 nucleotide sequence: TGTGCCAGTAGTACCACCGGGACAGGGACCGGCGAGCAGTACTTC. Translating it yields CASSTTGTGTGEQYF.

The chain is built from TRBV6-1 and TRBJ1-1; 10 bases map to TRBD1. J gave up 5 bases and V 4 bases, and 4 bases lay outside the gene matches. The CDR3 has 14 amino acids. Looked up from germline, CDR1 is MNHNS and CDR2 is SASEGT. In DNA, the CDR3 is TGTGCCAGCAGTGGGACAGGGGGTTATACTGAAGCTTTCTTT. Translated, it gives CASSGTGGYTEAFF.

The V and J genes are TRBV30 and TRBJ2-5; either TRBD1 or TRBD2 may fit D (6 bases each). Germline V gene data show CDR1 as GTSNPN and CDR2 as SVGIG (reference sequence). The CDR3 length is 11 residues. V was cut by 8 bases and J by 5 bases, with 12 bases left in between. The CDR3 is CAQTGGETQYF. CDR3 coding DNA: TGTGCCCAAACCGGGGGCGAGACCCAGTACTTC.

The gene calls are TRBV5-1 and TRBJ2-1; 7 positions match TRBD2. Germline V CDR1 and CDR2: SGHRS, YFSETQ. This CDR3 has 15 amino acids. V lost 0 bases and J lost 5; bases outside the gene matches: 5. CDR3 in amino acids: CASSLDVAGNNEQFF. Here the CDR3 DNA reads TGCGCCAGCAGCTTGGATGTAGCGGGCAACAATGAGCAGTTCTTC.

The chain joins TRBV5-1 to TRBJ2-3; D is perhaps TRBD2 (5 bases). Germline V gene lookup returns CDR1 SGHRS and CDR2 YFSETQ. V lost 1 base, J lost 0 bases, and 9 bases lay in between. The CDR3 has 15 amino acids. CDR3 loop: CASSLLSGSTDTQYF. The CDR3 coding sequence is TGCGCCAGCAGCTTGCTGTCGGGAAGCACAGATACGCAGTATTTT.

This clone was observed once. In DNA form, the CDR3 reads TGCGCCAGCAGCCAAGATAGGTGGACTAGCAACACCGGGGAGCTGTTTTTT. It specifies CASSQDRWTSNTGELFF. The gene calls are TRBV4-1 and TRBJ2-2; 8 positions agree with TRBD2. The CDR3 loop spans 17 amino acids. Germline V CDR1 and CDR2: MGHRA, YSYEKL. V lost 0 bases to trimming and J lost 2 bases; unmatched junction nucleotides: 5.